This record concerns one TCR beta chain sequence. The antigen is unknown. TCRdb passed the 5' RACE reads through MiXCR, listing each CDR3 protein once. This table holds 400,000 or so distinct CDR3 sequences, around 30% found once. This specimen belongs to a study of identical twins' blood T cells. Study-level results: Out-of-frame TCRbeta clonotypes reportedly had markedly more similar V usage in twins than unrelated donors.

The CDR3 has 13 residues. The V gene's germline CDR1 is SEHNR and CDR2 FQNEAQ (reference sequence). V was trimmed by 5 bases and J by 5 bases, leaving 13 bases between them. The receptor was isolated from a woman aged 18 to 55 in good health. Sample: PBMCs. The rearrangement uses TRBV7-9 and TRBJ2-7, with D unresolved. The CDR3 loop is CASSNPPGNEQYF. DNA for the CDR3: TGTGCCAGCAGCAACCCTCCAGGAAACGAGCAGTACTTC. The entire variable domain, with the rest obtained from reference TRBV7-9 and TRBJ2-7, is as follows: DTGVSQNPRHKITKRGQNVTFRCDPISEHNRLYWYRQTLGQGPEFLTYFQNEAQLEKSRLLSDRFSAERPKGSFSTLEIQRTEQGDSAMYLCASSNPPGNEQYFGPGTRLTVT.